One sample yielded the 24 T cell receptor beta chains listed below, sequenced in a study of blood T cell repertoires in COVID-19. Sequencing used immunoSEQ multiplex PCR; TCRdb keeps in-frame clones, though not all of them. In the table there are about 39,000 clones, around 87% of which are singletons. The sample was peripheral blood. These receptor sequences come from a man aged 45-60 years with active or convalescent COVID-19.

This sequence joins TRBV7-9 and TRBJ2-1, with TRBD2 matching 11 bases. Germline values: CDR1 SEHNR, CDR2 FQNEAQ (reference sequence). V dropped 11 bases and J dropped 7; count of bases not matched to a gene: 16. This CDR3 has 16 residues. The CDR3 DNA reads TGTGCCGCCTTCACTAGCGGGAGCACCCCGGGAAATGAGCAGTTCTTC. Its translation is CAAFTSGSTPGNEQFF. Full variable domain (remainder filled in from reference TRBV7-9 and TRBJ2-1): DTGVSQNPRHKITKRGQNVTFRCDPISEHNRLYWYRQTLGQGPEFLTYFQNEAQLEKSRLLSDRFSAERPKGSFSTLEIQRTEQGDSAMYLCAAFTSGSTPGNEQFFGPGTRLTVL.

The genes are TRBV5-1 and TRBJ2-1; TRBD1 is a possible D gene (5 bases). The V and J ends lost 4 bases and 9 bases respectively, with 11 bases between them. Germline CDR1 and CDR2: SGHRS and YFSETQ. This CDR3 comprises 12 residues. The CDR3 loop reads CASSPQGGEQFF. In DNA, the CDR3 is TGCGCCAGCAGCCCCCAGGGTGGTGAGCAGTTCTTC.

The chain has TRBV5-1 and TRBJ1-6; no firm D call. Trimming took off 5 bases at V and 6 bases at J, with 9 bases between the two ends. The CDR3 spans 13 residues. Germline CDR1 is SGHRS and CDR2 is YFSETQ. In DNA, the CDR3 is TGCGCCAGCAGTGACGAGGGTAATTCACCCCTCCACTTT. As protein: CASSDEGNSPLHF.

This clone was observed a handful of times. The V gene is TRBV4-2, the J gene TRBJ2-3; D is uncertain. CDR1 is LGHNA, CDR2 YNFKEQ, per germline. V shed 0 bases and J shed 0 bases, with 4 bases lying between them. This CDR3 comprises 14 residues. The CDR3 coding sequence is TGTGCCAGCAGCCAAGATGGCAGCACAGATACGCAGTATTTT. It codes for CASSQDGSTDTQYF.

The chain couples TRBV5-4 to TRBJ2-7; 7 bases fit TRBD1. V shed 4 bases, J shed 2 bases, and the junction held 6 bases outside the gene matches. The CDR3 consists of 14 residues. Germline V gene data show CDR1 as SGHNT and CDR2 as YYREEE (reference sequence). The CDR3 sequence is CASSGTGATYEQYF. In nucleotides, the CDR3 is TGTGCCAGCAGCGGAACAGGGGCCACCTACGAGCAGTACTTC.

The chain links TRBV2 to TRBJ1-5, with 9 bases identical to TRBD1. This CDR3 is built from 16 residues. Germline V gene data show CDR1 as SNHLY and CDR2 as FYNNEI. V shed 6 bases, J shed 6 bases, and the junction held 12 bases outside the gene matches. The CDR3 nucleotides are TGTGCCAGCAGCGGGGCCCTTACAGGGGGCATTCAGCCCCAGCATTTT. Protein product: CASSGALTGGIQPQHF.

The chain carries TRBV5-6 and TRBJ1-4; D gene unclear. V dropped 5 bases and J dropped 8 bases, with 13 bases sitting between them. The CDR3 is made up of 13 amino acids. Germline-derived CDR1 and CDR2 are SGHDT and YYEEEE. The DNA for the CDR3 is TGTGCCAGCAGTCTACGCGGAGGGGAAAAACTGTTTTTT. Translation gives CASSLRGGEKLFF.

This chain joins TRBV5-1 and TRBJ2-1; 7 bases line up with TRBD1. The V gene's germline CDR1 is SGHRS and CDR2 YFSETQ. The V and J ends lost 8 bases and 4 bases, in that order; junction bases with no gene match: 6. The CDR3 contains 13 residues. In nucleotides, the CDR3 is TGCGCCAGTGGACAGGCGACATACAATGAGCAGTTCTTC. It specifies CASGQATYNEQFF.

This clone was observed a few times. CDR3: CASSQTSGVDYEQYF. Written as DNA, the CDR3 is TGTGCCAGTAGTCAGACTAGCGGGGTAGACTACGAGCAGTACTTC. The chain joins TRBV19 to TRBJ2-7, with 11 bases matching TRBD2. CDR3 length equals 15 residues. The trim removed 5 bases at V and 3 bases at J, leaving 6 bases unmatched. Germline assignment: CDR1 LNHDA and CDR2 SQIVND (reference sequence).

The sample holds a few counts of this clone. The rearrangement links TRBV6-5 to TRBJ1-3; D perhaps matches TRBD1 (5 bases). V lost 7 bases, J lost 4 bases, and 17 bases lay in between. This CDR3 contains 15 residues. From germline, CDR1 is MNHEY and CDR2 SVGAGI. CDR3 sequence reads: CASTPRGGTGNTIYF. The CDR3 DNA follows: TGTGCCAGCACCCCAAGGGGAGGGACGGGAAACACCATATATTTT.

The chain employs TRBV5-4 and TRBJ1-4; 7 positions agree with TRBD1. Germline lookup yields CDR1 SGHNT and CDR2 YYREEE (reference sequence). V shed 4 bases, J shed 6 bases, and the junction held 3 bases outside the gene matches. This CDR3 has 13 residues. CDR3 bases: TGTGCCAGCAGCGTAGACAGGGATGAAAAACTGTTTTTT. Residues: CASSVDRDEKLFF.

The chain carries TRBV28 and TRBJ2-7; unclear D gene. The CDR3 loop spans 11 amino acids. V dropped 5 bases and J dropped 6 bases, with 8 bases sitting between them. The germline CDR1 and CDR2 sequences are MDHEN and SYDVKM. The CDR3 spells CASSSPAEQYV. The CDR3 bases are TGTGCCAGCAGTAGCCCCGCCGAGCAGTACGTC.

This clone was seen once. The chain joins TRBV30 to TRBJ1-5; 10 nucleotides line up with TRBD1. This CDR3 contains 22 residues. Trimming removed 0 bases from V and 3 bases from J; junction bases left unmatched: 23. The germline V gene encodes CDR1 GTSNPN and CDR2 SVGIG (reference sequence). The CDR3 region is CAWSVHPFTRGGQGFNNQPQHF. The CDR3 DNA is TGTGCCTGGAGTGTACACCCATTCACCCGCGGGGGACAGGGGTTTAACAATCAGCCCCAGCATTTT.

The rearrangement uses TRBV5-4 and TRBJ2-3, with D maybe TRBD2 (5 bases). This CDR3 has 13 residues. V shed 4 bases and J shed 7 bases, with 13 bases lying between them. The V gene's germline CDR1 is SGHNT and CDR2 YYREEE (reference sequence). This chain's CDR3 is CASSGSEVNTQYF. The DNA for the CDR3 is TGTGCCAGCAGCGGGAGTGAGGTGAATACGCAGTATTTT. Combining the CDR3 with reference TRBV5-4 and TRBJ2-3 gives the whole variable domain ETGVTQSPTHLIKTRGQQVTLRCSSQSGHNTVSWYQQALGQGPQFIFQYYREEENGRGNFPPRFSGLQFPNYSSELNVNALELDDSALYLCASSGSEVNTQYFGPGTRLTVL.

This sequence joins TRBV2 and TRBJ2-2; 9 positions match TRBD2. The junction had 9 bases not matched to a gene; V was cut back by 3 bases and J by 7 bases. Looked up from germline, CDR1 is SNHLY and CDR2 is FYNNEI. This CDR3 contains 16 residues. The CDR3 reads CASSEVRGRANGELFF. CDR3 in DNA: TGTGCCAGCAGTGAGGTCCGCGGGAGGGCCAACGGGGAGCTGTTTTTT.

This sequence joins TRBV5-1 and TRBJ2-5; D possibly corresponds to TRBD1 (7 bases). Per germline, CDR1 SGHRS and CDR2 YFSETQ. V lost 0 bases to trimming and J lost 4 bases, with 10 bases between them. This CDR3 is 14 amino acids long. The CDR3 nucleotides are TGCGCCAGCAGCTTGGGACAGGGAGGAGAGACCCAGTACTTC. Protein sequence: CASSLGQGGETQYF.

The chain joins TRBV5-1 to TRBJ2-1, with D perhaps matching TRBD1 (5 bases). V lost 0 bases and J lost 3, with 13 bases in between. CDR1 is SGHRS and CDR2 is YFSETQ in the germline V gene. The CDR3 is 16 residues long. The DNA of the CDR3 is TGCGCCAGCAGCTTGGTAGGCAGAAGGGGCTACAATGAGCAGTTCTTC. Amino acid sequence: CASSLVGRRGYNEQFF. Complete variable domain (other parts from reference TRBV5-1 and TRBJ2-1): KAGVTQTPRYLIKTRGQQVTLSCSPISGHRSVSWYQQTPGQGLQFLFEYFSETQRNKGNFPGRFSGRQFSNSRSEMNVSTLELGDSALYLCASSLVGRRGYNEQFFGPGTRLTVL.

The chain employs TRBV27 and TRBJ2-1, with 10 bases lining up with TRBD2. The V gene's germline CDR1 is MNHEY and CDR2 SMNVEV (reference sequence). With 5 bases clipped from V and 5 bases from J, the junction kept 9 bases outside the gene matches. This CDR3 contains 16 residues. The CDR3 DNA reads TGTGCCAGCAGTAACCAGACTAGCGGGCACCACAATGAGCAGTTCTTC. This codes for CASSNQTSGHHNEQFF.

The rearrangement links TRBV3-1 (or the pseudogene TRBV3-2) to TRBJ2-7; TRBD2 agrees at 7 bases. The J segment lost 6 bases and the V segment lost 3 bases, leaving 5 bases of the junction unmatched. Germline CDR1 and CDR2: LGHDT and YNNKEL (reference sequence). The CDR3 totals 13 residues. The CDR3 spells CASSHMGEGEQYF. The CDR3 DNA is TGTGCCAGCAGCCATATGGGGGAGGGCGAGCAGTACTTC.

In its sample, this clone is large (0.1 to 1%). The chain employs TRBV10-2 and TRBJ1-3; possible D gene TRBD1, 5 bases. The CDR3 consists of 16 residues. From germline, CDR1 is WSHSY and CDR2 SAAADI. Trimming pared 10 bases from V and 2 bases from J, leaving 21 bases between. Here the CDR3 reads CATTTQGTVAGNTIYF. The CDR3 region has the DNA TGCGCCACAACCACCCAGGGAACGGTTGCTGGAAACACCATATATTTT.

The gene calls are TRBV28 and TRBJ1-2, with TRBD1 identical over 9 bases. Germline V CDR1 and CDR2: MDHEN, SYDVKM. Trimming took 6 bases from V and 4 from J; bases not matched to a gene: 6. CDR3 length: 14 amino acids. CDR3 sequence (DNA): TGTGCCAGCAGAATACAGGGGGCAGGCTATGGCTACACCTTC. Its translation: CASRIQGAGYGYTF.

The CDR3 spells CAASPTGWGTEAFF. The CDR3 DNA sequence: TGTGCCGCATCCCCCACGGGGTGGGGCACTGAAGCTTTCTTT. The chain is built from TRBV28 and TRBJ1-1; D not resolved. Trimming took off 11 bases at V and 4 bases at J, with 20 bases between the two ends. The germline gives CDR1 MDHEN, CDR2 SYDVKM. CDR3 length equals 14 residues.

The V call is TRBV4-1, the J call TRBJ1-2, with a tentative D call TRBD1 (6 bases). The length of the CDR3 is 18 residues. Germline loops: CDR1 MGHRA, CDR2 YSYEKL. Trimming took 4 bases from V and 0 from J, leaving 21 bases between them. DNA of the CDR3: TGCGCCAGCAGCCGAACAGATACAGGGACCGGAGCTAACTATGGCTACACCTTC. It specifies CASSRTDTGTGANYGYTF.

This CDR3 reads CASSVQDSQFGQYF. The DNA for the CDR3 is TGTGCCAGCAGCGTCCAGGACAGCCAATTTGGGCAGTACTTC. The gene calls are TRBV9 and TRBJ2-7; TRBD1 is a possible D gene (6 bases). Germline V gene lookup returns CDR1 SGDLS and CDR2 YYNGEE. The CDR3 is 14 amino acids. V lost 2 bases and J lost 9, with 18 bases in between.